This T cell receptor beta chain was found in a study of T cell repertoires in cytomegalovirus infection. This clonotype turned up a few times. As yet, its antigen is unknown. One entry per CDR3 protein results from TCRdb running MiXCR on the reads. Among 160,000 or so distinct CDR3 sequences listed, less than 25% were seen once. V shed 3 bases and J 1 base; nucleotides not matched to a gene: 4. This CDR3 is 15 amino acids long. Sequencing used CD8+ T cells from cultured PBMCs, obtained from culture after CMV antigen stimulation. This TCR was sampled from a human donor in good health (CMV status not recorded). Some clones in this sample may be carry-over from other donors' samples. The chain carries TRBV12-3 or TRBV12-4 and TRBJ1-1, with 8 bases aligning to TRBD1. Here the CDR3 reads CASSFNRGENTEAFF. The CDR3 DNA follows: TGTGCCAGCAGTTTTAACAGGGGGGAGAACACTGAAGCTTTCTTT.